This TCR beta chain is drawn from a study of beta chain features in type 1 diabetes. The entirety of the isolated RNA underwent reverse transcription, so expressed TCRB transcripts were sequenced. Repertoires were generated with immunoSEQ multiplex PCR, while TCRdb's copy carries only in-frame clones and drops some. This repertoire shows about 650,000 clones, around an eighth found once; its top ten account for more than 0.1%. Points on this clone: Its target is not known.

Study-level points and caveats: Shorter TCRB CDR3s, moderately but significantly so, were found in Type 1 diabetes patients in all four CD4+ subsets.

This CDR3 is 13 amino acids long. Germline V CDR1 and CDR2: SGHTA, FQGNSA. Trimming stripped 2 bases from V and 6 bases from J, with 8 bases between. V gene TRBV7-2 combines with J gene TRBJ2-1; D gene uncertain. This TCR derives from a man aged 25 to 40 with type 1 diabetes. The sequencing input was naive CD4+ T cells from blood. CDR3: CASSLTRFNEQFF. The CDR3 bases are TGTGCCAGCAGCTTAACAAGATTCAATGAGCAGTTCTTC.